This paragraph reports one TCR beta chain. These data belong to a study of blood T cell repertoires in COVID-19. Study background: Acute-phase and convalescent COVID-19 samples originated in the United States, Italy and Spain.

V shed 5 bases and J shed 7 bases, with 5 bases lying between them. The CDR3 is 11 amino acids. The germline CDR1 and CDR2 sequences are SEHNR and FQNEAQ (reference sequence). All enrollees were about 18 to 89 years old and from approximately 24 US areas. TCRdb's copy holds only in-frame clones and misses some; the assay was immunoSEQ multiplex PCR. The table lists about 410,000 clones, about 90% of them singletons, with approximately 0.65% in the top ten. This TCR was recovered from a man aged 18 to 30 who had recovered from COVID-19. J is TRBJ2-2 and V is TRBV7-9; D is undetermined. Sequencing input: PBMCs or T cells enriched from blood (not recorded which). The CDR3 protein is CASSGFGELFF. DNA for the CDR3: TGTGCCAGCAGCGGCTTCGGGGAGCTGTTTTTT.